Listed here are 23 T cell receptor beta chains from one sample, sequenced in a study of prognosis after radiotherapy for stage I lung cancer. It was by two-round multiplex PCR that TCR beta CDR3 was amplified from genomic DNA. Round one of PCR was performed, and it used primers specific to each TRBV and TRBJ gene. TCRdb ran MiXCR on the multiplex PCR reads and lists one entry per CDR3 protein. Here the sample spans tens of thousands of distinct CDR3 sequences, about 32% being singletons. This material consisted of PBMCs, taken before or after stereotactic body radiation therapy (not recorded which). These receptor sequences come from a donor aged 50 or older with non-small cell lung cancer.

This clonotype was seen many times. The chain employs TRBV28 and TRBJ2-1; TRBD2 matches 9 bases. This CDR3 has 15 residues. Germline-derived CDR1 and CDR2 are MDHEN and SYDVKM. The junction had 12 bases not matched to a gene; V was cut back by 8 bases and J by 7 bases. DNA for the CDR3: TGTGCCAGCCTGTCCGGCGGGAGGGCCTTGAATGAGCAGTTCTTC. Its protein product is CASLSGGRALNEQFF.

Comments on this clonotype: A much larger clone lies one base from this, so it may be a read error. The rearrangement uses TRBV24-1 and TRBJ2-5; D remains ambiguous. The germline gives CDR1 KGHDR, CDR2 SFDVKD. The CDR3 has 15 residues. The DNA for the CDR3 is TGTGCCACCAGTGATGCTAGTGGGTTCCAAGATACCCAGTACTTC. Translated, it gives CATSDASGFQDTQYF.

As to this clonotype: One base separates it from a far larger clone, so it is likely a read error. The chain has TRBV6-4 and TRBJ1-6; D is perhaps TRBD1 (5 bases). V was shortened by 8 bases and J by 8 bases, with 10 bases between the two germline ends. This CDR3 contains 12 residues. The germline gives CDR1 MRHNA, CDR2 SNTAGT. Here the CDR3 reads CASCREDSPLHF. The DNA for the CDR3 is TGTGCCAGCTGCAGGGAGGATTCACCCCTCCACTTT.

This clonotype has a count of ten or more. This chain uses TRBV7-2 with TRBJ2-7, with a weak D call TRBD2 (5 bases). The CDR3 runs 14 residues. The germline gives CDR1 SGHTA, CDR2 FQGNSA. V was trimmed by 3 bases and J by 1 base, leaving 10 bases between them. The CDR3: CASSFKPGSYEQYF. The CDR3 DNA follows: TGTGCCAGCAGCTTCAAGCCGGGATCCTACGAGCAGTACTTC.

The chain combines TRBV11-3 with TRBJ2-3; 12 nucleotides align to TRBD2. The V gene end was trimmed by 5 bases and the J gene end by 14 bases; junction bases not matched to a gene: 14. The CDR3 runs to 15 residues. Germline CDR1 reads SGHNT; CDR2 reads YENEEA. The CDR3 nucleotides are TGTGCCAGCAGCCTTAGTGCTAGCGGGAGGGCCGAGCGGTATTTT. This sequence encodes CASSLSASGRAERYF.

In its sample, this clonotype was seen once. A far larger clone differs by one base, so this is likely a read error. The V and J genes are TRBV11-3 and TRBJ2-5; 11 bases align to TRBD2. CDR1 and CDR2 from the germline V gene are SGHNT and YENEEA. Germline trimming cut 1 base from V and 4 bases from J; bases unmatched to any gene: 8. CDR3 length equals 17 residues. DNA for the CDR3: TGTGCCAGCAGCTTAGGGGCAACTAGCGGGAGTCGAGAGACCCAGTACTTC. Translation: CASSLGATSGSRETQYF.

The gene calls are TRBV6-2 or TRBV6-3 and TRBJ1-5, with D possibly TRBD1 on 5 matching bases. The V end was cut by 7 bases, the J end by 0 bases, with 22 bases between. Looked up from germline, CDR1 is MNHEY and CDR2 is SVGEGT. The CDR3 extends over 18 amino acids. CDR3 DNA: TGTGCCAGCACCACCCCGGGACGGGGGGGGGATAGCAATCAGCCCCAGCATTTT. As protein: CASTTPGRGGDSNQPQHF.

This clonotype was found many times. This rearrangement joins TRBV9 to TRBJ1-1; 11 bases agree with TRBD1. Germline V lookup: CDR1 SGDLS, CDR2 YYNGEE. CDR3 size: 13 residues. Losses at the gene ends were 0 bases for V and 10 bases for J; bases not matched to a gene: 2. The CDR3 nucleotides read TGTGCCAGCAGCGTAGAGGGACAGGGGGGAGCTTTCTTT. Translating it yields CASSVEGQGGAFF. Together with reference TRBV9 and TRBJ1-1, the CDR3 gives the full variable domain: DSGVTQTPKHLITATGQRVTLRCSPRSGDLSVYWYQQSLDQGLQFLIQYYNGEERAKGNILERFSAQQFPDLHSELNLSSLELGDSALYFCASSVEGQGGAFFGQGTRLTVV.

This clonotype was counted between two and nine times. A read error may be the cause here, since a much bigger clone is one base away. V gene TRBV6-1 combines with J gene TRBJ2-1; 11 bases are a match to TRBD2. V shed 5 bases, J shed 3 bases, and the junction held 3 bases outside the gene matches. This CDR3 has 15 amino acids. From germline, CDR1 is MNHNS and CDR2 SASEGT. CDR3 DNA: TGTGCCAGCAGTCAACTAGCGGGAGTCTACAATGAGCAGTTCTTC. Protein sequence: CASSQLAGVYNEQFF.

In regard to this clonotype: A far larger clone lies a single base away; this is likely a read error. The chain links TRBV6-9 to TRBJ2-1, with D unresolved. The germline CDR1 and CDR2 sequences are MNHGY and SVAAGI. This CDR3 contains 13 residues. The ends were cut back, 3 bases at V and 9 bases at J, with 12 bases in the middle. The CDR3 loop is CASSYTDLPEQFF. The CDR3 DNA sequence: TGTGCCAGCAGTTACACCGACTTGCCTGAGCAGTTCTTC.

This clonotype appeared many times. The rearrangement joins TRBV7-2 to TRBJ2-1; 7 bases agree with TRBD2. CDR1 is SGHTA, CDR2 FQGNSA, per germline. The J segment lost 6 bases and the V segment lost 5 bases, leaving 7 bases of the junction unmatched. The CDR3 has 14 residues. This CDR3 reads CASSPQAGSNEQFF. CDR3 nucleotides: TGTGCCAGCAGCCCTCAAGCGGGATCCAATGAGCAGTTCTTC.

This clonotype was counted many times. The J gene is TRBJ1-4, the V gene TRBV3-2; TRBD1, as called in the table, went unchecked against the DNA. TRBV3-2 has pseudogene status. There are 20 residues in the CDR3. The DNA of the CDR3 is TGTGCCAGCAGAGTTTGCGGCGGGCCCGAAAAGGGACAGCCTAATGAAAAACTGTTTTTT. Translation gives CASRVCGGPEKGQPNEKLFF.

This clonotype was seen many times. The V gene is TRBV24-1, the J gene TRBJ2-5, with D perhaps TRBD1 or TRBD2 (5 bases each). Between the trimmed V and J ends, which lost 4 bases and 5 bases, there was a span of 13 bases. Germline values: CDR1 KGHDR, CDR2 SFDVKD. The CDR3 consists of 14 residues. CDR3 DNA sequence: TGTGCCACCAGTGACCTGGACTGGGGGGAGACCCAGTACTTC. This translates into CATSDLDWGETQYF.

Regarding this clonotype: One base away lies a much larger clone, so this may be a sequencing read error. The chain links TRBV4-2 to TRBJ2-5; D might be TRBD1 (6 bases). Germline V gives CDR1 LGHNA, CDR2 YNFKEQ. The V gene lost 4 bases and the J gene lost 5 bases, with 14 bases spanning the gap. CDR3 length: 14 residues. Here the CDR3 reads CASSPSGASETQYF. In nucleotides, the CDR3 is TGTGCCAGCAGCCCGTCAGGGGCCAGTGAGACCCAGTACTTC.

The table lists this clonotype with many counts. The gene calls are TRBV20-1 and TRBJ2-2, with D possibly being TRBD2 (6 bases). Germline V gives CDR1 DFQATT, CDR2 SNEGSKA (reference sequence). Trimming left V 2 bases short and J 10 bases short, with 8 bases between. The CDR3 consists of 11 residues. As DNA, the CDR3 is TGCAGTGCTAGAAGGAGGGAGGAGCTGTTTTTT. Translated: CSARRREELFF.

In this sample, this clonotype turned up many times. The chain has TRBV5-6 and TRBJ2-1, with a tentative D call TRBD1 (5 bases). Per germline, CDR1 SGHDT and CDR2 YYEEEE. V was shortened by 4 bases and J by 12 bases, with 14 bases between the two germline ends. The CDR3 totals 12 residues. CDR3 residues: CASSPRGSLQFF. DNA of the CDR3: TGTGCCAGCAGCCCTAGGGGTAGTCTGCAGTTCTTC.

The sample holds many counts of this clonotype. CDR3 protein: CASSLYRQDNQPQHF. The CDR3 DNA reads TGTGCCAGCAGTTTATATCGACAGGACAATCAGCCCCAGCATTTT. This chain connects TRBV12-3 or TRBV12-4 to TRBJ1-5; maybe TRBD1 (6 bases). This CDR3 is 15 amino acids long. V lost 2 bases, J lost 3 bases, and 11 bases lay in between.

In its sample, this clonotype was seen many times. J is TRBJ1-2 and V is TRBV2; a weak D match, TRBD1 (5 bases). Trimming removed 1 base from V and 8 bases from J, with 11 bases in between. The CDR3 is made up of 13 amino acids. Looked up from germline, CDR1 is SNHLY and CDR2 is FYNNEI. DNA for the CDR3: TGTGCCAGCAGTGAAGGACAGAGGGCCGGCTACACCTTC. It translates to CASSEGQRAGYTF.

This clonotype was observed many times. The chain carries TRBV18 and TRBJ1-1; the match to TRBD1 covers 9 bases. V gave up 3 bases and J gave up 6 bases; unmatched junction bases: 5. Germline assignment: CDR1 KGHSH and CDR2 LQKENI. CDR3 length: 14 residues. The CDR3 DNA sequence: TGTGCCAGCTCACCTACAGGGGGCGAAGCTGAAGCTTTCTTT. Encoded protein: CASSPTGGEAEAFF.

This clonotype was observed at least ten times. The V gene is TRBV15, the J gene TRBJ2-2, with D perhaps matching TRBD1 (6 bases). Trimming stripped 3 bases from V and 6 bases from J, with 11 bases between. Germline CDR1 LNHNV, CDR2 YYDKDF (reference sequence). This CDR3 spans 14 amino acids. CDR3 DNA sequence: TGTGCCACCAGCAGGGTAACAGGGTCCGGGGAGCTGTTTTTT. Amino acid sequence: CATSRVTGSGELFF.

There are many counts of this clonotype. The gene calls are TRBV20-1 and TRBJ1-3; D remains unclear. CDR1 and CDR2 (germline): DFQATT, SNEGSKA (reference sequence). This CDR3 is 14 amino acids long. V was clipped by 3 bases and J by 0 bases, with 9 bases between them. The DNA of the CDR3 is TGCAGTGCTAGGCAGGTCCTCTCTGGAAACACCATATATTTT. Translated, it gives CSARQVLSGNTIYF.

About this clonotype itself: A far larger clone lies a single base away; this is likely a read error. This chain joins TRBV6-1 and TRBJ1-1, with D perhaps matching TRBD1 (5 bases). The CDR3 is 13 residues long. V was pared by 7 bases and J by 5 bases, with 14 bases between. Germline V gene sequence: CDR1 MNHNS, CDR2 SASEGT. The CDR3 is CASKQDMGTEAFF. The CDR3 bases are TGTGCCAGCAAGCAGGACATGGGGACTGAAGCTTTCTTT.

About this clonotype itself: A much larger clonotype is one base distant, so this may be a read error. The chain combines TRBV6-9 with TRBJ2-5; D is undetermined. Germline lookup yields CDR1 MNHGY and CDR2 SVAAGI. V lost 3 bases, J lost 3 bases, and 8 bases lay in between. This CDR3 region has 13 residues. The CDR3 loop reads CASSYRSKETQYF. CDR3 DNA: TGTGCCAGCAGTTACAGAAGTAAAGAGACCCAGTACTTC.